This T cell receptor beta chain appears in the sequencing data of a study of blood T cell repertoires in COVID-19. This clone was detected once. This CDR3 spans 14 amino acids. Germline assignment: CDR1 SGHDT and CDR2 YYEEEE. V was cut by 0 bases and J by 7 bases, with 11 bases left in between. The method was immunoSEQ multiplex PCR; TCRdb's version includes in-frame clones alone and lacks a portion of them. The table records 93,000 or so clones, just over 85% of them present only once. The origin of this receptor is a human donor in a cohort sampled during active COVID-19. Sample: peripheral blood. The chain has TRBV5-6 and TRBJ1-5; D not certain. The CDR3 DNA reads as TGTGCCAGCAGCTTGGTCGGATCGGGGCAGCCCCAGCATTTT. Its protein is CASSLVGSGQPQHF.